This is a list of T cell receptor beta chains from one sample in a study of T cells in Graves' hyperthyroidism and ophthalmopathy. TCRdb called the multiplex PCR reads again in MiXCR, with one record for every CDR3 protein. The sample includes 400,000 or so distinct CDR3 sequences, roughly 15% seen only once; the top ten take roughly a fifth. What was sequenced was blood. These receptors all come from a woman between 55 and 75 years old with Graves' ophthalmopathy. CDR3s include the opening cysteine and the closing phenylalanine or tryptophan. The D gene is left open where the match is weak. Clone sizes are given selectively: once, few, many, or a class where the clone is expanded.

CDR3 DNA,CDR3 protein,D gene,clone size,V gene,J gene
TGCAGCGTTGAAATAGCGGGAGGATTCTACGAGCAGTACTTC,CSVEIAGGFYEQYF,TRBD2,-,TRBV29-1,TRBJ2-7
TGTGCCATCAGGATGACTAGCGGGATGGAAGAGCAGTACTTC,CAIRMTSGMEEQYF,TRBD2,many,TRBV10-3,TRBJ2-7
TGCAGTGCTAAGGCGGGAGGACCCTACGAGCAGTACTTC,CSAKAGGPYEQYF,TRBD2,many,TRBV20-1,TRBJ2-7
TGTGCCAGCAGAGACCGACAGGGGGTCCCTCTCCCTGGGGCCAACGTCCTGACTTTC,CASRDRQGVPLPGANVLTF,TRBD1,many,TRBV6-1,TRBJ2-6
TGCAGCGTCATTCCAGGGAGATCCTACGAGCAGTACTTC,CSVIPGRSYEQYF,-,many,TRBV29-1,TRBJ2-7
TGTGCCAGCAGTAATAGGGGATATGAAAAACTGTTTTTT,CASSNRGYEKLFF,-,many,TRBV6-1,TRBJ1-4
TGCGCCAGCAGCCCCCATAACGGGGGTTCCTACAATGAGCAGTTCTTC,CASSPHNGGSYNEQFF,-,-,TRBV4-1,TRBJ2-1
TGTGCCAGCAGTGCTACCGTGGTGGGGCAGTACTTC,CASSATVVGQYF,-,few,TRBV2,TRBJ2-7
TGCAGCGTTGAAGGCCCTATTTCGACAGTGAACACTGAAACTTTCTTT,CSVEGPISTVNTETFF,-,few,TRBV29-1,TRBJ1-1
TGTGCCAGCAGCCTTGACAGGGTTATGCAGTACTTC,CASSLDRVMQYF,TRBD1,many,TRBV11-1,TRBJ2-7
TGTGCCAGTAGTCTCCCGGACGGGGCAGATACGCAGTATTTT,CASSLPDGADTQYF,-,-,TRBV19,TRBJ2-3
TGTGCCAGCAGCATCCTTAGGGGTGAGACCCAGTACTTC,CASSILRGETQYF,-,few,TRBV11-2,TRBJ2-5
TGTGCCAGCAGTGGACAGGGGGTAGGGTCTGAAGCTTTCTTT,CASSGQGVGSEAFF,TRBD1,many,TRBV6-1,TRBJ1-1
TGTGCCTGGAGCAACGCGGGGTTAGAGACCCAGTACTTC,CAWSNAGLETQYF,-,many,TRBV30,TRBJ2-5
TGTGCCAGCACCCTTATTAGGGACACTGAAGCTTTCTTT,CASTLIRDTEAFF,-,-,TRBV28,TRBJ1-1
TGTGCCACCAGTGATTTGGGAGCGAACACCGGGGAGCTGTTTTTT,CATSDLGANTGELFF,-,many,TRBV24-1,TRBJ2-2
TGCGCCAGCAGCCAAGTGCGGGGCTACACAGATACGCAGTATTTT,CASSQVRGYTDTQYF,-,-,TRBV4-1,TRBJ2-3
TGTGCCAGCAGTTCGGACAGGTTCGCCTACGAGCAGTACTTC,CASSSDRFAYEQYF,TRBD1,-,TRBV28,TRBJ2-7
TGTGCCAGCAGCGATTCGGGTAGCAATCAGCCCCAGCATTTT,CASSDSGSNQPQHF,-,-,TRBV14,TRBJ1-5
TGTGCCAGCAGTTACCAGACAGGTAGCTGGGGCTACACCTTC,CASSYQTGSWGYTF,-,-,TRBV6-5,TRBJ1-2
TGCGCCAGCAGTGAGTCGACTAGCGGCCAAGAGACCCAGTACTTC,CASSESTSGQETQYF,TRBD2,few,TRBV10-1,TRBJ2-5
TGTGCCAGCAGTTACTCAGTGGCTAGCGGGATAGGGGGCACTTACAATGAGCAGTTCTTC,CASSYSVASGIGGTYNEQFF,TRBD2,many,TRBV6-5,TRBJ2-1
TGTGCCAGCAGGGGGACCGAGCCATCCATTGAGCAGTTCTTC,CASRGTEPSIEQFF,-,-,TRBV2,TRBJ2-1
TGTGCCAGCGTGACGGACAGGCGGGAAAAACTGTTTTTT,CASVTDRREKLFF,TRBD1,-,TRBV6-1,TRBJ1-4
TGTGCCAGCACGGGGCGGGAGGACTACGAGCAGTACTTC,CASTGREDYEQYF,TRBD2,-,TRBV6-1,TRBJ2-7
TGTGCCAGCAGGCTCGGGAATTCCTACGAGCAGTACTTC,CASRLGNSYEQYF,-,-,TRBV28,TRBJ2-7
TGTACCAGCAGCGAGGGACCTGATAGCAATCAGCCCCAGCATTTT,CTSSEGPDSNQPQHF,-,-,TRBV9,TRBJ1-5
TGCGCCAGCAGCTTGGTTCCAGAGAACACCGGGGAGCTGTTTTTT,CASSLVPENTGELFF,-,-,TRBV5-1,TRBJ2-2
TGTGCCTGGAGTTTGGGGTTTGGAGAACAAGAGACCCAGTACTTC,CAWSLGFGEQETQYF,-,-,TRBV30,TRBJ2-5
TGCAGTGCTCAAGATTGGGTGGCCCAGAGACTAGATACGCAGTATTTT,CSAQDWVAQRLDTQYF,-,many,TRBV20-1,TRBJ2-3
TGTGCCTCTACAGGGGGCGAAGGCAATCAGCCCCAGCATTTT,CASTGGEGNQPQHF,TRBD1,once,TRBV7-7,TRBJ1-5
TGTGCCAGCAGTGATGGTGCGCAGCCCCAGCATTTT,CASSDGAQPQHF,-,once,TRBV25-1,TRBJ1-5
TGCAGTGCAGACTTAGTGGTCGCCTACAATGAGCAGTTCTTC,CSADLVVAYNEQFF,-,many,TRBV20-1,TRBJ2-1
TGTGCCAGCAGAGGGGGATCTGGAAACACCATATATTTT,CASRGGSGNTIYF,-,few,TRBV6-1,TRBJ1-3
TGTGCCAGCACCCGGACAGGTCCAGAAGACGAGCAGTACTTC,CASTRTGPEDEQYF,TRBD1,-,TRBV7-6,TRBJ2-7
TGTGCCAGCAGTTTTTGGGCAGGGGTGGGCACTGAAGCTTTCTTT,CASSFWAGVGTEAFF,-,many,TRBV28,TRBJ1-1
TGTGCCAGCAGCCATAGGTTGGGGGGCAATGAGCAGTTCTTC,CASSHRLGGNEQFF,-,many,TRBV3-1,TRBJ2-1
TGCAGCGTTGAACGATGGGGCGATGGGGCCCAGTACTTC,CSVERWGDGAQYF,-,-,TRBV29-1,TRBJ2-5
TGCAGCGTAGCAGGGGGCTCCTACGAGCAGTACTTC,CSVAGGSYEQYF,TRBD1,-,TRBV29-1,TRBJ2-7
TGTGCCAGCAGCAGAGGGGACTATGGCTACACCTTC,CASSRGDYGYTF,-,many,TRBV7-2,TRBJ1-2
TGTGCCAGCCGGAGGTCTCATAGCGGCTACAATGAGCAGTTCTTC,CASRRSHSGYNEQFF,-,many,TRBV12-3/TRBV12-4,TRBJ2-1
TGCGCCAGCAGTGGGACTGGTCAATCTGAGCAGTTCTTC,CASSGTGQSEQFF,-,-,TRBV10-2,TRBJ2-1
TGCAGTGCTGACGGCGGCAGGGGATTTACCTACGAGCAGTACTTC,CSADGGRGFTYEQYF,-,-,TRBV20-1,TRBJ2-7
TGTGCCAGCAGAGAGGGAGGCTCCGCCTACGAGCAGTACTTC,CASREGGSAYEQYF,-,many,TRBV28,TRBJ2-7
TGCGCCAGCAGCTTGGATGGACAGGGGCCCTACAATGAGCAGTTCTTC,CASSLDGQGPYNEQFF,TRBD1,many,TRBV5-1,TRBJ2-1
TGTGCCAGCAGTGAAGCGTTAGGACTAGCAGTCGAGCAGTACTTC,CASSEALGLAVEQYF,TRBD2,-,TRBV2,TRBJ2-7
TGTGCCAGCAGCTTAACTGGCACAAGGGGACCTATCGATGAGCAGTTCTTC,CASSLTGTRGPIDEQFF,-,many,TRBV7-3,TRBJ2-1
TGTGCCTGGAGTAGAGGGTTGCGCGGGAGCGAGCAGTACTTC,CAWSRGLRGSEQYF,TRBD2,few,TRBV30,TRBJ2-7
TGTGCCAGCAAGGGACTAGCGCCCTACAATGAGCAGTTCTTC,CASKGLAPYNEQFF,TRBD2,few,TRBV28,TRBJ2-1
TGCGCCAGCAGCCAAGCCCGGGGACTAGCGGGACATGAGCAGTTCTTC,CASSQARGLAGHEQFF,TRBD2,-,TRBV4-1,TRBJ2-1
TGTGCCAGCAGCCAAGTCGGAGGGCCGAGCTCTGGAAGCACCATATATTTT,CASSQVGGPSSGSTIYF,-,-,TRBV3-1,TRBJ1-3
TGTGCCACCAGCAAGGGTGGGAACTCTGGGGCCAACGTCCTGACTTTC,CATSKGGNSGANVLTF,-,few,TRBV15,TRBJ2-6
TGTGCCAGCAGCCAAACCGGGACAAACACTGAAGCTTTCTTT,CASSQTGTNTEAFF,-,few,TRBV7-3,TRBJ1-1
TGTGCCAGCAGTTACGAGGGCACCGGGGAGCTGTTTTTT,CASSYEGTGELFF,-,few,TRBV6-6,TRBJ2-2
TGTGCCAGCAGCTTAGACAGGGGATCGGGATCACCCCTCCACTTT,CASSLDRGSGSPLHF,TRBD1,-,TRBV7-2,TRBJ1-6